Listed here are 20 T cell receptor beta chains from one sample, sequenced in a study of CD8+CD57+ T cells in acquired aplastic anemia. In patients chosen for sequencing, flow cytometry had shown CD8+CD57+ cell expansion. Genomic DNA acted as the template from which TCR beta VDJ combination and CDR3 sequence profiling were carried out. TCRdb redid the calling of the reads with MiXCR, one entry per CDR3 protein. Of 150,000 to 180,000 distinct CDR3 sequences listed, approximately 52% were seen once; the top ten hold roughly 12%. The sequenced material came from sorted CD4+, CD8+, or CD8+CD57+ T cells (not recorded which) from PBMCs. The source of these receptors is a human donor with aplastic anemia.

The gene calls are TRBV9 and TRBJ1-6; D is possibly TRBD1 (6 bases). Trimming left V 4 bases short and J 7 bases short, with 21 bases between. The CDR3 loop spans 17 amino acids. Germline V gives CDR1 SGDLS, CDR2 YYNGEE. The CDR3 bases are TGTGCCAGCAGCTTAGGACTGGGACACGACGTGAATTCACCCCTCCACTTT. Amino acids: CASSLGLGHDVNSPLHF.

The table lists this clonotype with a count of one. The V and J genes are TRBV7-8 and TRBJ2-5, with D hard to call. The CDR3 runs to 11 residues. Germline V lookup: CDR1 SGHVS, CDR2 FQNEAQ. V was shortened by 5 bases and J by 5 bases, with 6 bases between the two germline ends. Here the CDR3 reads CASSKGETQYF. The CDR3 DNA reads TGTGCCAGCAGCAAAGGGGAGACCCAGTACTTC.

This clonotype was seen more than once but under ten times. J is TRBJ1-1 and V is TRBV7-9; the D is unclear. The CDR3 is 12 amino acids. Germline CDR1 SEHNR, CDR2 FQNEAQ (reference sequence). Trimming left V 3 bases short and J 3 bases short, with 5 bases between. CDR3 sequence (DNA): TGTGCCAGCAGCTTGCTAGACACTGAAGCTTTCTTT. This gives the protein CASSLLDTEAFF.

The chain is built from TRBV29-1 and TRBJ2-7; 8 bases match TRBD1. V lost 7 bases and J lost 3; bases outside the gene matches: 2. The V gene's germline CDR1 is SQVTM and CDR2 ANQGSEA. The CDR3 is 11 amino acids. CDR3 protein: CSGGQGYEQYF. The DNA of the CDR3 is TGCAGCGGAGGACAGGGCTACGAGCAGTACTTC.

Comments on this clonotype: One junction end disagrees with the germline gene, perhaps due to a read error. The genes are TRBV19 and TRBJ2-7; 7 bases line up with TRBD1. Germline V gene sequence: CDR1 LNHDA, CDR2 SQIVND (reference sequence). The CDR3 has 15 amino acids. CDR3 in amino acids: CTSSTSTGFSCEQYF. The CDR3 DNA follows: TGTACCAGTAGTACCTCGACAGGGTTTTCCTGCGAGCAGTACTTC. The full variable domain, rest sourced from reference TRBV19 and TRBJ2-7, is DGGITQSPKYLFRKEGQNVTLSCEQNLNHDAMYWYRQDPGQGLRLIYYSQIVNDFQKGDIAEGYSVSREKKESFPLTVTSAQKNPTAFYLCTSSTSTGFSCEQYFGPGTRLTVT.

This clonotype showed up just a few times. A junction end diverges from the germline sequence, so it may reflect a read error. This chain connects TRBV5-1 to TRBJ2-3, with TRBD2 as a possible D gene (6 bases). CDR3 size: 12 residues. Looked up from germline, CDR1 is SGHRS and CDR2 is YFSETQ. The CDR3 is CASSLEGGVQAF. The CDR3 nucleotides are TGCGCCAGCAGCTTGGAAGGCGGGGTCCAGGCTTTT. Based on the CDR3 plus reference TRBV5-1 and TRBJ2-3, the full variable domain is KAGVTQTPRYLIKTRGQQVTLSCSPISGHRSVSWYQQTPGQGLQFLFEYFSETQRNKGNFPGRFSGRQFSNSRSEMNVSTLELGDSALYLCASSLEGGVQAFGPGTRLTVL.

Concerning this clonotype itself: An end of the junction does not agree with germline; a read error may underlie this. The V and J genes are TRBV13 and TRBJ1-2, with D unclear. The CDR3 runs 10 residues. In germline, CDR1 is PRHDT, CDR2 FYEKMQ (reference sequence). DNA for the CDR3: TGCGCCAGCAGCTTAAGTGGCTACACCTTC. It yields the protein CASSLSGYTF.

This clonotype was found a few times. The J gene is TRBJ1-6, the V gene TRBV25-1; the match to TRBD1 covers 9 bases. The CDR3 spans 17 residues. With V trimmed by 4 bases and J by 6 bases, 10 bases remained unmatched. Germline values: CDR1 MGHDK, CDR2 SYGVNS. The CDR3 DNA reads as TGTGCCAGCAGTGGCACAAAAGGACAGGGGATTAATTCACCCCTCCACTTT. Translation: CASSGTKGQGINSPLHF. Full variable domain (remainder filled in from reference TRBV25-1 and TRBJ1-6): EADIYQTPRYLVIGTGKKITLECSQTMGHDKMYWYQQDPGMELHLIHYSYGVNSTEKGDLSSESTVSRIRTEHFPLTLESARPSHTSQYLCASSGTKGQGINSPLHFGNGTRLTVT.

The gene calls are TRBV7-3 and TRBJ2-7; the D call may be TRBD1 or TRBD2 (6 bases each). The CDR3 sequence is 16 residues long. CDR1 is SGHTA, CDR2 FQGTGA, per germline. Trimming took off 2 bases at V and 1 base at J, with 15 bases between the two ends. In DNA, the CDR3 is TGTGCCAGCAGCTTAGAAGTGGAGGGACAATCCTACGAGCAGTACTTC. Protein: CASSLEVEGQSYEQYF.

This clonotype occurred many times. V usage is TRBV7-9 and J usage is TRBJ2-5; D is perhaps TRBD1 or TRBD2 (5 bases each). In germline, CDR1 is SEHNR, CDR2 FQNEAQ (reference sequence). The CDR3 runs to 15 residues. Trimming shortened V by 6 bases and J by 5 bases, and 19 bases separated the two germline ends. The CDR3: CASRIPGRPKETQYF. The CDR3 DNA reads as TGTGCCAGCAGGATACCGGGACGCCCAAAGGAGACCCAGTACTTC.

This clonotype has ten or more counts. The J gene is TRBJ1-2, the V gene TRBV27; tentative D call: TRBD1 (5 bases). The length of the CDR3 is 15 residues. CDR1 is MNHEY and CDR2 is SMNVEV in the germline V gene (reference sequence). V was trimmed by 0 bases and J by 0 bases, leaving 8 bases between them. The CDR3 reads CASSLSAGPNYGYTF. The CDR3 DNA follows: TGTGCCAGCAGTTTATCGGCAGGGCCTAACTATGGCTACACCTTC.

The chain uses TRBV27 and TRBJ2-3, with 8 nucleotides matching TRBD1. The junction had 5 bases not matched to a gene; V was cut back by 5 bases and J by 1 base. The length of the CDR3 is 15 residues. Germline-derived CDR1 and CDR2 are MNHEY and SMNVEV (reference sequence). Here the CDR3 reads CASSLQGAGTDTQYF. The CDR3, as DNA: TGTGCCAGCAGTCTGCAGGGGGCTGGCACAGATACGCAGTATTTT.

For the CDR3, the DNA is TGTGCCAGCAGCTTCGTAGGACAGGCCCGTGGCTACACCTTC. This encodes CASSFVGQARGYTF. V and J are TRBV7-2 and TRBJ1-2; 7 bases fit TRBD1. J lost 7 bases, V lost 3 bases, and 8 bases had no gene match. Germline CDR1 and CDR2: SGHTA and FQGNSA. The CDR3 runs 14 residues.

This rearrangement joins TRBV7-9 to TRBJ1-2, with D perhaps matching TRBD1 (6 bases). Germline V CDR1 and CDR2: SEHNR, FQNEAQ (reference sequence). The CDR3 covers 13 residues. Trimming took off 4 bases at V and 6 bases at J, with 12 bases between the two ends. In DNA, the CDR3 is TGTGCCAGCAGCTCAAGGGGGGGGCATGGCTACACCTTC. Translated, it gives CASSSRGGHGYTF.

The V and J genes are TRBV11-2 and TRBJ2-3, with 8 bases aligning to TRBD2. The CDR3 has 15 amino acids. Germline V lookup: CDR1 SGHAT, CDR2 FQNNGV. V gave up 1 base and J gave up 6 bases; unmatched junction bases: 6. CDR3 sequence: CASSLVAGGDDTQYF. CDR3 sequence (DNA): TGTGCCAGCAGCTTAGTGGCGGGGGGCGATGATACGCAGTATTTT.

A few counts support this clonotype. DNA of the CDR3: TGTGCCAGCAGTGTAAGAGACAGGGTTTCACCCCTCCACTTT. It codes for CASSVRDRVSPLHF. The rearrangement uses TRBV2 and TRBJ1-6, with 7 positions matching TRBD1. This CDR3 has 14 amino acids. Germline CDR1 reads SNHLY; CDR2 reads FYNNEI. V was pared by 4 bases and J by 9 bases, with 6 bases of the junction left unmatched.

The rearrangement uses TRBV24-1 and TRBJ1-3; D remains unclear. The germline CDR1 and CDR2 sequences are KGHDR and SFDVKD. CDR3 size: 15 residues. V was cut by 4 bases and J by 0 bases, with 9 bases left in between. CDR3 in amino acids: CATSDGTRSGNTIYF. CDR3 bases: TGTGCCACCAGTGACGGCACTCGCTCTGGAAACACCATATATTTT.

In the case of this clonotype: Relative to the germline gene, one junction end is altered; a read error may explain this. The CDR3 DNA follows: TGTGCCAGCGGTCTTGGCCAGGGCACAGGTACGCAGGATTTT. The encoded protein is CASGLGQGTGTQDF. The V and J genes are TRBV6-1 and TRBJ2-3; maybe TRBD1 (5 bases). The CDR3 runs 14 residues. Germline CDR1 is MNHNS and CDR2 is SASEGT.

In its sample, this clonotype was seen a few times. The chain employs TRBV19 and TRBJ2-7; possibly TRBD1 for D (6 bases). From germline, CDR1 is LNHDA and CDR2 SQIVND (reference sequence). This CDR3 spans 13 amino acids. The V gene lost 3 bases and the J gene lost 7 bases, with 13 bases spanning the gap. In DNA, the CDR3 is TGTGCCAGTAGTATGTTGCTAGGGGGTGAGCAGTACTTC. Protein sequence: CASSMLLGGEQYF.

This clonotype was picked up a small number of times. The chain has TRBV20-1 and TRBJ2-2; 7 bases map to TRBD2. V was clipped by 3 bases and J by 4 bases; unmatched bases: 8. The CDR3 has 15 residues. Per the germline V gene, CDR1 is DFQATT and CDR2 is SNEGSKA (reference sequence). CDR3 sequence: CSARPGGSFTGELFF. The CDR3 DNA reads TGCAGTGCTAGGCCCGGCGGGAGTTTCACCGGGGAGCTGTTTTTT.